Following are 2 T cell receptor beta chains from one sample sequenced in a study of shared clonotypes between healthy human individuals. Only CD45RO-negative cells positively selected for CCR7 counted as naive CD8 cells, so terminally differentiated effector memory CD45RA+ cells were excluded. The assay was immunoSEQ multiplex PCR, and TCRdb's table has in-frame clones only and misses some. The table has roughly 810,000 clones, around 96% seen once; the top ten hold around 0.21%. The specimen was naive CD8+ T cells sorted from blood. The receptor set was obtained from a man aged 30 to 39 in good health.

The chain is built from TRBV27 and TRBJ2-7, with D hard to call. The CDR3 loop spans 14 amino acids. Germline V CDR1 and CDR2: MNHEY, SMNVEV (reference sequence). Trimming took off 6 bases at V and 0 bases at J, with 12 bases between the two ends. The chain's CDR3 is CASSPRLRSYEQYF. The CDR3 bases are TGTGCCAGCAGCCCACGTTTGCGCTCCTACGAGCAGTACTTC.

The chain couples TRBV6-1 to TRBJ2-7; 11 positions agree with TRBD1. Germline CDR1 reads MNHNS; CDR2 reads SASEGT. This CDR3 is 18 amino acids long. Trimming cost V 3 bases and J 2 bases; bases outside gene matches: 12. CDR3 loop: CASSDRGDRGISAYEQYF. The CDR3 DNA sequence: TGTGCCAGCAGTGACAGAGGGGACAGGGGGATATCGGCCTACGAGCAGTACTTC.